Presented here are 7 T cell receptor beta chains from one specimen sequenced in a study of cytomegalovirus exposure and HLA in healthy donors. PCR used 60 Vbeta primers and 13 Jbeta primers. Measured with immunoSEQ multiplex PCR; TCRdb has only the in-frame clones, and not every one. The repertoire holds tens of thousands of clones, more than 75% seen once, with roughly 15% in the top ten. Sequencing was done on a sample of PBMCs. Receptors originate from a woman between 40 and 50 years old in good health and CMV-seropositive.

V and J are TRBV14 and TRBJ2-2, with TRBD1 matching 9 bases. This CDR3 is 16 amino acids long. Germline V CDR1 and CDR2: SGHDN, FVKESK. Trimming cost V 2 bases and J 5 bases; bases outside gene matches: 6. In DNA, the CDR3 is TGTGCCAGCAGCCAATTACAGGGGGCGATTACCGGGGAGCTGTTTTTT. Amino acids: CASSQLQGAITGELFF.

V and J are TRBV5-1 and TRBJ1-1, with 10 positions matching TRBD1. Germline V gene sequence: CDR1 SGHRS, CDR2 YFSETQ. The V gene end was trimmed by 5 bases and the J gene end by 0 bases; junction bases not matched to a gene: 7. The CDR3 has 16 amino acids. The CDR3 nucleotides read TGCGCCAGCAGTTCAGGACAGGGGGACATGAACACTGAAGCTTTCTTT. As protein: CASSSGQGDMNTEAFF.

V is TRBV19 and J is TRBJ1-1; tentatively, D is TRBD1 (6 bases). From germline, CDR1 is LNHDA and CDR2 SQIVND (reference sequence). Trimming shortened V by 6 bases and J by 4 bases, and 18 bases separated the two germline ends. The CDR3 extends over 15 amino acids. This CDR3 is CASRVLLQGSTEAFF. In DNA, the CDR3 is TGTGCCAGTAGGGTCCTGCTACAGGGATCCACTGAAGCTTTCTTT.

J is TRBJ1-1 and V is TRBV19; 8 bases align to TRBD1. The germline CDR1 and CDR2 sequences are LNHDA and SQIVND (reference sequence). The CDR3 is 14 residues long. Trimming at V came to 10 bases and at J to 5 bases, leaving 12 bases not matched to a gene. CDR3 loop: CATQGGAGRTEAFF. CDR3 DNA sequence: TGTGCCACACAGGGGGGCGCCGGAAGGACTGAAGCTTTCTTT.

This clone was recorded once. The CDR3 DNA sequence: TGTGCCAGCAGCTTAGAAGCTAGCGACAATGAGCAGTTCTTC. Encoded protein: CASSLEASDNEQFF. V gene TRBV13 combines with J gene TRBJ2-1, with D possibly being TRBD2 (6 bases). Germline V gene sequence: CDR1 PRHDT, CDR2 FYEKMQ (reference sequence). This CDR3 has 14 residues. V was trimmed by 1 base and J by 5 bases, leaving 9 bases between them.

The rearrangement uses TRBV29-1 and TRBJ2-7, with a possible D match to TRBD2 (6 bases). Germline V gene sequence: CDR1 SQVTM, CDR2 ANQGSEA. Trimming took off 6 bases at V and 0 bases at J, with 21 bases between the two ends. This CDR3 has 16 residues. The DNA for the CDR3 is TGCAGCGTCGAGGGATTTTTTGGAGGGGCCTCCTACGAGCAGTACTTC. It yields the protein CSVEGFFGGASYEQYF.

The chain links TRBV14 to TRBJ1-5; D might be TRBD1 (6 bases). With 4 bases removed from V and 0 bases from J, the gap between germline ends came to 10 bases. The CDR3 spans 15 residues. Germline V gene lookup returns CDR1 SGHDN and CDR2 FVKESK. The CDR3 loop is CASSLDRYSNQPQHF. The CDR3 DNA is TGTGCCAGCAGCCTCGACAGGTATAGCAATCAGCCCCAGCATTTT.